The present TCR beta chain was sequenced within a study of human T cells and chemical hapten exposure. Across the study: Throughout the approximately 24-week study, diphenylcyclopropenone was applied weekly to the patients' scalps. Study-level findings and limits: PT1 expanded TCR numbers rose with patch test score.

Each cDNA molecule in the library carried unique molecular identifiers. TCRdb reprocessed the RACE reads with MiXCR, giving one entry per CDR3 protein. In the table there are 57,000 or so distinct CDR3 sequences, 11% of which are singletons. There are many counts of this clonotype. The antigen is not known. Noted time point: pre-sensitization, week 0. As for treatment: therapeutic diphenylcyclopropenone sensitization with weekly scalp DPC. The CDR3 runs 12 residues. Losses at the gene ends were 6 bases for V and 1 base for J; bases not matched to a gene: 0. Per the germline V gene, CDR1 is SEHNR and CDR2 is FQNEAQ (reference sequence).

The rearrangement uses TRBV7-9 and TRBJ2-7; TRBD2 matches 7 bases. The clonotype comes from a woman in her thirties or forties with alopecia areata. Some clones in this sample may be carry-over from other donors' samples. The sample consisted of whole blood, taken in connection with sensitization to the hapten diphenylcyclopropenone (DPC). This CDR3 reads CASRGGSYEQYF. The CDR3 bases are TGTGCCAGCAGGGGGGGGTCCTACGAGCAGTACTTC.